The rows below give T cell receptor beta chains drawn from one sample of a study of shared clonotypes between healthy human individuals. TCRdb keeps only in-frame clones here, not all; method: immunoSEQ multiplex PCR. The top ten clones hold around 2% of a sample with fewer than 850,000 clones, 55% to 75% of them seen once. Sequenced sample: memory CD4+ T cells sorted from blood. All receptors come from a woman in her twenties or thirties in good health. The CDR3 runs from the conserved cysteine through the conserved F or W. A D gene is named only where the DNA matches it firmly. A clone size is listed for some rows: how often the clone was seen (once, few, many), or a class if it is expanded.

D: NA
J: TRBJ2-6
V: TRBV6-6
size: NA
DNA: TGTGCCAGCAGGCTTGCTGGGGCCAACGTCCTGACTTTC
CDR3: CASRLAGANVLTF

D: NA
J: TRBJ1-4
V: TRBV7-9
size: few
DNA: TGTGCCAGCAGCTTAGCGTTAGGGCAGGCCGGTGGTGAAAAACTGTTTTTT
CDR3: CASSLALGQAGGEKLFF

D: TRBD2
J: TRBJ2-7
V: TRBV28
size: few
DNA: TGTGCCAGCACAGCGGGAGGGAATTACGGCAACGAGCAGTACTTC
CDR3: CASTAGGNYGNEQYF

D: NA
J: TRBJ2-2
V: TRBV6-1
size: once
DNA: TGTGCCAGCAGTGGCTTTCCCCAGGGGGAGCTGTTTTTT
CDR3: CASSGFPQGELFF

D: NA
J: TRBJ2-5
V: TRBV5-6
size: few
DNA: TGTGCCAGCAGCTCATCAGGGGAGGAGACCCAGTACTTC
CDR3: CASSSSGEETQYF

D: NA
J: TRBJ2-1
V: TRBV4-2
size: NA
DNA: TGTGCCAGCAGCCAAGGTGATACAGTAGCTGGGCAGTTCTTC
CDR3: CASSQGDTVAGQFF

D: NA
J: TRBJ2-5
V: TRBV10-2
size: NA
DNA: TGCGCCAGCAGTGCTGTCGTGGGGATAGCAGAGACCCAGTACTTC
CDR3: CASSAVVGIAETQYF

D: NA
J: TRBJ2-3
V: TRBV28
size: NA
DNA: TGTGCCAGCAGTTTAAAACAGGCACCGCAGTATTTT
CDR3: CASSLKQAPQYF

D: NA
J: TRBJ2-1
V: TRBV18
size: few
DNA: TGTGCCAGCTCACCAAGGCTGCTGGGGGCTGTGCCCTACAATGAGCAGTTCTTC
CDR3: CASSPRLLGAVPYNEQFF

D: TRBD2
J: TRBJ2-2
V: TRBV28
size: NA
DNA: TGTGCCAGCAGTTTATTTGCTTGGCGGGAGCGCGGCACCGGGGAGCTGTTTTTT
CDR3: CASSLFAWRERGTGELFF

D: TRBD1
J: TRBJ1-2
V: TRBV5-1
size: NA
DNA: TGCGCCAGCAGCGCCGGGACAGGAGTTAACTATGGCTACACCTTC
CDR3: CASSAGTGVNYGYTF

D: NA
J: TRBJ2-7
V: TRBV19
size: NA
DNA: TGTGCCAGTAGTATCGCCTCAGAGAACGAGCAGTACTTC
CDR3: CASSIASENEQYF

D: NA
J: TRBJ1-6
V: TRBV28
size: NA
DNA: TGTGCCAGCAGCCTCGGACGGGATAATTCACCCCTCCACTTT
CDR3: CASSLGRDNSPLHF

D: TRBD1
J: TRBJ2-7
V: TRBV6-5
size: NA
DNA: TGTGCCAGCAGTTACGACACCGGGACAGGAGCCTACGAGCAGTACTTC
CDR3: CASSYDTGTGAYEQYF

D: TRBD1
J: TRBJ1-5
V: TRBV28
size: NA
DNA: TGTGCCAGCACCGGACAGGGAGAACAGCCCCAGCATTTT
CDR3: CASTGQGEQPQHF

D: NA
J: TRBJ2-1
V: TRBV10-1
size: NA
DNA: TGCGCCAGCAGTGTTAGGGCTGACGTCTCCTACAATGAGCAGTTCTTC
CDR3: CASSVRADVSYNEQFF

D: TRBD2
J: TRBJ2-5
V: TRBV7-8
size: NA
DNA: TGTGCCAGCAGCTTAGTCGGGGGGAGGGCCTCAGAGACCCAGTACTTC
CDR3: CASSLVGGRASETQYF

D: NA
J: TRBJ2-2
V: TRBV4-2
size: NA
DNA: TGTGCCAGCAGCCAAGACCTCCCGGGGAGAGCGAACACCGGGGAGCTGTTTTTT
CDR3: CASSQDLPGRANTGELFF

D: TRBD2
J: TRBJ2-7
V: TRBV13
size: NA
DNA: TGTGCCAGCAGATCTAGCGGGAGCTCCTACGAGCAGTACTTC
CDR3: CASRSSGSSYEQYF

D: NA
J: TRBJ2-7
V: TRBV7-9
size: few
DNA: TGTGCCAGCAGCTACCCGATTGCATACGAGCAGTACTTC
CDR3: CASSYPIAYEQYF

D: NA
J: TRBJ2-2
V: TRBV14
size: few
DNA: TGTGCCAGCAGTCTCTGGCGACAAACCGGGGAGCTGTTTTTT
CDR3: CASSLWRQTGELFF

D: NA
J: TRBJ2-2
V: TRBV11-2
size: NA
DNA: TGTGCCAGCAGCCTAAGGACCGGGGAGCTGTTTTTT
CDR3: CASSLRTGELFF

D: TRBD1
J: TRBJ2-7
V: TRBV5-5
size: NA
DNA: TGTGCCAGCAGCTCGCAGGGGGCCTACGAGCAGTACTTC
CDR3: CASSSQGAYEQYF

D: NA
J: TRBJ1-2
V: TRBV2
size: few
DNA: TGTGCCAGCAGTGAACCCGCAAGCAGCGCTATCCCGCGCTTAAACTATGGCTACACCTTC
CDR3: CASSEPASSAIPRLNYGYTF

D: NA
J: TRBJ2-4
V: TRBV5-6
size: NA
DNA: TGTGCCAGCAGCTTGTGGGCAGAACTAGCCAAAAACATTCAGTACTTC
CDR3: CASSLWAELAKNIQYF

D: NA
J: TRBJ1-2
V: TRBV18
size: NA
DNA: TGTGCCAGCTCACCACCGATGGAGGGGGTACGAGGAGGCTACACCTTC
CDR3: CASSPPMEGVRGGYTF

D: NA
J: TRBJ2-2
V: TRBV11-3
size: NA
DNA: TGTGCCAGCGGCCTGAACACCGGGGAGCTGTTTTTT
CDR3: CASGLNTGELFF

D: TRBD2
J: TRBJ2-1
V: TRBV6-5
size: NA
DNA: TGTGCCAGCAGCCGTAGCGGGAACTCCTACAATGAGCAGTTCTTC
CDR3: CASSRSGNSYNEQFF

D: NA
J: TRBJ1-5
V: TRBV7-2
size: NA
DNA: TGTGCCAGCAGCTTAATGGGGGATACTCAGCCCCAGCATTTT
CDR3: CASSLMGDTQPQHF

D: NA
J: TRBJ2-3
V: TRBV27
size: NA
DNA: TGTGCCAGCAGTTTAGGGCCTAGCTGGGGCACAGATACGCAGTATTTT
CDR3: CASSLGPSWGTDTQYF

D: TRBD1
J: TRBJ2-1
V: TRBV11-2
size: once
DNA: TGTGCCAGCAGCAACCCGTCAACAGGGGGTGAGCAGTTCTTC
CDR3: CASSNPSTGGEQFF

D: TRBD2
J: TRBJ2-3
V: TRBV7-8
size: NA
DNA: TGTGCCAGCAGCTTAAAACAGGCGGGAGGTAAAGATACGCAGTATTTT
CDR3: CASSLKQAGGKDTQYF

D: TRBD2
J: TRBJ2-7
V: TRBV5-5
size: few
DNA: TGTGCCAGCAGCGCCCTAGCGGGTGAAACCTACGAGCAGTACTTC
CDR3: CASSALAGETYEQYF

D: NA
J: TRBJ2-7
V: TRBV5-1
size: NA
DNA: TGCGCCAGCCGTGGGCAGGGAGGTGGGTCCTACGAGCAGTACTTC
CDR3: CASRGQGGGSYEQYF

D: NA
J: TRBJ1-1
V: TRBV5-4
size: NA
DNA: TGTGCCAGCAGCTTGATGGGGTCGAACACTGAAGCTTTCTTT
CDR3: CASSLMGSNTEAFF

D: TRBD2
J: TRBJ2-3
V: TRBV2
size: few
DNA: TGTGCCAGCAGTGAACTAGCGGGAGTTAAAGATACGCAGTATTTT
CDR3: CASSELAGVKDTQYF

D: TRBD1
J: TRBJ1-5
V: TRBV5-4
size: NA
DNA: TGTGCCAGCAGCGGGGGACAGGGAGGGCCCCAGCATTTT
CDR3: CASSGGQGGPQHF

D: NA
J: TRBJ2-5
V: TRBV27
size: NA
DNA: TGTGCCAGCAGTCTATCCGGGACAAAAGAGACCCAGTACTTC
CDR3: CASSLSGTKETQYF

D: NA
J: TRBJ2-2
V: TRBV28
size: NA
DNA: TGTGCCAGCAGTTTATGGGGCCAGGGTCACACCGGGGAGCTGTTTTTT
CDR3: CASSLWGQGHTGELFF

D: TRBD2
J: TRBJ2-7
V: TRBV6-5
size: NA
DNA: TGTGCCAGCCGGACTAGCCTTAACTACGAGCAGTACTTC
CDR3: CASRTSLNYEQYF

D: NA
J: TRBJ1-3
V: TRBV5-4
size: once
DNA: TGTGCCAGCAGCTTGATCGGGGGCTCTGGAAACACCATATATTTT
CDR3: CASSLIGGSGNTIYF

D: NA
J: TRBJ1-2
V: TRBV19
size: NA
DNA: TGTGCCAGTAGTCTACAGGGTATCGATGGCTACACCTTC
CDR3: CASSLQGIDGYTF

D: TRBD2
J: TRBJ2-1
V: TRBV27
size: few
DNA: TGTGCCAGCAGTTTAGGCCTAGCGGGTTCGGATGAGCAGTTCTTC
CDR3: CASSLGLAGSDEQFF

D: NA
J: TRBJ1-1
V: TRBV14
size: NA
DNA: TGTGCCAGCAGCCGCTTGAGCGGGGGCACTGAAGCTTTCTTT
CDR3: CASSRLSGGTEAFF

D: NA
J: TRBJ2-2
V: TRBV2
size: NA
DNA: TGTGCCAGCAGTGGCCTACTCACCGGGGAGCTGTTTTTT
CDR3: CASSGLLTGELFF

D: NA
J: TRBJ1-4
V: TRBV5-1
size: NA
DNA: TGCGCCAGCAGCTCTAATACAGGGATGGAAAAACTGTTTTTT
CDR3: CASSSNTGMEKLFF

D: TRBD1
J: TRBJ1-4
V: TRBV5-1
size: NA
DNA: TGCGCCAGCAGCTTGGCCTCGGACAGGGGGGAAAAACTGTTTTTT
CDR3: CASSLASDRGEKLFF

D: TRBD2
J: TRBJ2-5
V: TRBV5-4
size: many
DNA: TGTGCCAGCAGCTTAAAGCGGGAGGGCCGGGAGACCCAGTACTTC
CDR3: CASSLKREGRETQYF

D: NA
J: TRBJ2-2
V: TRBV2
size: NA
DNA: TGTGCCAGCACGGCTAGTGCGAACACCGGGGAGCTGTTTTTT
CDR3: CASTASANTGELFF

D: NA
J: TRBJ1-2
V: TRBV7-2
size: NA
DNA: TGTGCCAGCAGCTTCGAGCTGGGGGGCTACACCTTC
CDR3: CASSFELGGYTF

D: NA
J: TRBJ1-4
V: TRBV4-1
size: NA
DNA: TGCGCCAGCAGCCAAGGCAGAGGTACTAATGAAAAACTGTTTTTT
CDR3: CASSQGRGTNEKLFF

D: TRBD1
J: TRBJ1-5
V: TRBV28
size: NA
DNA: TGTGCCATCCGACAGGGGGCGAGTGATAATCAGCCCCAGCATTTT
CDR3: CAIRQGASDNQPQHF

D: NA
J: TRBJ1-1
V: TRBV5-1
size: NA
DNA: TGCGCCAGCAGCCCCAATGGGGGGGCGTCGACTGAAGCTTTCTTT
CDR3: CASSPNGGASTEAFF

D: TRBD1
J: TRBJ2-1
V: TRBV11-2
size: NA
DNA: TGTGCCAGCAGCTTAGGACAGGGATACTACAATGAGCAGTTCTTC
CDR3: CASSLGQGYYNEQFF

D: TRBD1
J: TRBJ1-1
V: TRBV28
size: NA
DNA: TGTGCCAGCAGACGACAGGGGGGAGGTACTGAAGCTTTCTTT
CDR3: CASRRQGGGTEAFF

D: TRBD2
J: TRBJ2-7
V: TRBV6-5
size: NA
DNA: TGTGCCAGCAGTTACGAGACTAGCGGGGCTCTGCAGTACTTC
CDR3: CASSYETSGALQYF

D: NA
J: TRBJ2-5
V: TRBV7-8
size: NA
DNA: TGTGCCAGCACCTCCCTAGTAGGGTTAAAGACCCAGTACTTC
CDR3: CASTSLVGLKTQYF